This T cell receptor (beta chain) comes out of a study of T cell responses to AZD1222 COVID-19 vaccine. Study-level results: The study sampled repertoires only after the peak T cell response.

Germline V gene sequence: CDR1 MGHRA, CDR2 YSYEKL. The CDR3 extends over 14 amino acids. J gave up 5 bases and V 3 bases, and 7 bases lay outside the gene matches. On this clone itself: What it binds is not known.

Sequencing used immunoSEQ multiplex PCR; TCRdb keeps in-frame clones, though not all of them. The table shows 120,000 to 150,000 clones, with approximately 90% occurring only once. The specimen comprised peripheral blood, sampled on day 0 of AZD1222 vaccination. This receptor was taken from an adult in good health. The chain couples TRBV4-1 to TRBJ2-7; 7 positions agree with TRBD2. As DNA, the CDR3 is TGCGCCAGCAGCCAGGGAGGGACGAGGGACGAGCAGTACTTC. Protein: CASSQGGTRDEQYF.